This is a list of T cell receptor beta chains from one sample in a study of blood T cell repertoires in COVID-19. Clones were read by immunoSEQ multiplex PCR, and TCRdb kept only the in-frame ones, dropping some. The sample consists of around 210,000 clones, roughly 84% of them appearing once. Sequencing used peripheral blood. Receptors were obtained from a human donor in a cohort sampled during active COVID-19. CDR3s include the opening cysteine and the closing phenylalanine or tryptophan. D genes are given only for firm matches. Some rows have no size entry. The others give once, few or many, or a class for an expanded clone.

V,J,D,size,DNA,CDR3
TRBV5-1,TRBJ2-1,TRBD2,NA,TGCGCCAGCAGCCCGCTAGCGGGAGAGGCGAATGAGCAGTTCTTC,CASSPLAGEANEQFF
TRBV5-1,TRBJ2-6,NA,NA,TGCGCCAGCAGTCGGGGCTCTGGGGCCAACGTCCTGACTTTC,CASSRGSGANVLTF
TRBV29-1,TRBJ2-1,TRBD1,NA,TGCAGCGCCGACGGACAGGGGAACCAGTTCTTC,CSADGQGNQFF
TRBV9,TRBJ1-4,NA,NA,TGTGCCAGCAGCTCCCTGGACCGGGCGGGGGAAAAACTGTTTTTT,CASSSLDRAGEKLFF
TRBV24-1,TRBJ2-5,TRBD1,NA,TGTGCCACCAGTGACCCCAGACAGGGGATGGGGACCCAGTACTTC,CATSDPRQGMGTQYF
TRBV7-9,TRBJ2-3,TRBD2,NA,TGTGCCAGCAGCTTACGGACTAGCGGGATCGCCGGTCTAGATACGCAGTATTTT,CASSLRTSGIAGLDTQYF
TRBV11-3,TRBJ2-1,TRBD2,NA,TGTGCCAGCAGCCCCCAGACTAGCGGGAGGGACAATGAGCAGTTCTTC,CASSPQTSGRDNEQFF
TRBV30,TRBJ2-7,NA,NA,TGTGCCTGGAGTGGGACCTCGGGAAGGAGCTCCTACGAGCAGTACTTC,CAWSGTSGRSSYEQYF
TRBV28,TRBJ2-5,TRBD1,NA,TGTGCCAGCAAGACAGGGGGTATGAAATTGGAGACCCAGTACTTC,CASKTGGMKLETQYF
TRBV18,TRBJ1-5,TRBD1,once,TGTGCCAGCTCACCCTACAGGGGGGAGCAGCCCCAGCATTTT,CASSPYRGEQPQHF
TRBV5-1,TRBJ2-7,NA,NA,TGCGCCAGCAGCCACCTGGGCCACTACGAGCAGTACTTC,CASSHLGHYEQYF
TRBV28,TRBJ2-7,TRBD1,once,TGTGCCAGCAGAACCACCGGGACAGAACTAACCTACGAGCAGTACTTC,CASRTTGTELTYEQYF
TRBV30,TRBJ2-7,NA,NA,TGTGCCTTCGGACTGGGGTCGACCGAGCAGTACTTC,CAFGLGSTEQYF
TRBV14,TRBJ2-1,TRBD2,NA,TGTGCCAGCAGCCTCCGACTAGCGGGAGGAGCCTACAATGAGCAGTTCTTC,CASSLRLAGGAYNEQFF
TRBV15,TRBJ1-6,TRBD1,NA,TGTGCCACCAGCAGAGACCCGGACAGGGGTAATTCACCCCTCCACTTT,CATSRDPDRGNSPLHF
TRBV6-6,TRBJ1-2,TRBD1,NA,TGTGCCAGCAGTTACCCGGCAGGGGGAGCCTATGGCTACACCTTC,CASSYPAGGAYGYTF
TRBV6-1,TRBJ2-7,NA,NA,TGTGCCAGCAGTGAAGTGCGGAACAGGGCAGCCTACGAGCAGTACTTC,CASSEVRNRAAYEQYF
TRBV5-5,TRBJ2-4,TRBD1,NA,TGTGCCAGCAGCGGACAGGGGAACATTCAGTACTTC,CASSGQGNIQYF
TRBV5-6,TRBJ1-6,NA,NA,TGTGCCAGCAGTCCATGGGGGCTCAATTCACCCCTCCACTTT,CASSPWGLNSPLHF
TRBV19,TRBJ2-1,TRBD2,NA,TGTGCCAGTAGTATGGGCGGGAGTACCTACAATGAGCAGTTCTTC,CASSMGGSTYNEQFF
TRBV19,TRBJ2-1,TRBD1,NA,TGTGCCAGTAGTAGACGACAGGGGGCCTACCCCGGGAGCAATGAGCAGTTCTTC,CASSRRQGAYPGSNEQFF
TRBV6-5,TRBJ1-3,NA,many,TGTGCCACCCGAGGCTCTGGAAACACCATATATTTT,CATRGSGNTIYF
TRBV18,TRBJ2-2,TRBD1,NA,TGTGCCAGCTCAGAGTCAGGGGGCCCGCTCCGGGAGCTGTTTTTT,CASSESGGPLRELFF
TRBV5-5,TRBJ1-4,TRBD1,NA,TGTGCCAGCAGACGGACAAGGGGACAGGGGGACGAAAAACTGTTTTTT,CASRRTRGQGDEKLFF
TRBV18,TRBJ1-4,NA,NA,TGTGCCAGCTCACCCAATACTAATGAAAAACTGTTTTTT,CASSPNTNEKLFF
TRBV5-8,TRBJ2-7,NA,NA,TGTGCCAGCAGCTTGGCTCTCGCGGGACCCCCCTACGAGCAGTACTTC,CASSLALAGPPYEQYF
TRBV5-6,TRBJ1-3,NA,NA,TGTGCCAGCAGCTTGGGGAGTCTCTCTGGAAACACCATATATTTT,CASSLGSLSGNTIYF
TRBV7-9,TRBJ2-5,TRBD1,NA,TGTGCCAGCAGACCCGGAAGGGACAGCCAAGAGACCCAGTACTTC,CASRPGRDSQETQYF
TRBV5-1,TRBJ2-7,TRBD1,NA,TGCGCCAGCAGCACCTCGGACAGGCTCGACGAGCAGTACTTC,CASSTSDRLDEQYF
TRBV30,TRBJ1-5,NA,NA,TGTGCCTGGAGTGTCGGGGGGTATCAGCCCCAGCATTTT,CAWSVGGYQPQHF
TRBV19,TRBJ2-7,NA,once,TGTGCCAGTAGTCCTTTTGGCGGGGAGACCTACGAGCAGTACTTC,CASSPFGGETYEQYF
TRBV18,TRBJ2-3,TRBD1,NA,TGTGCCAGCGCACTGACAGGGGTAGATACGCAGTATTTT,CASALTGVDTQYF
TRBV19,TRBJ2-3,NA,NA,TGTGCCAGTAGTCTACTAGCCACAGATACGCAGTATTTT,CASSLLATDTQYF
TRBV2,TRBJ2-1,TRBD2,NA,TGTGCCAGCAGTTGGGCTAGCGGGAGTGTAAGTGAGCAGTTCTTC,CASSWASGSVSEQFF
TRBV5-1,TRBJ2-2,TRBD2,NA,TGCGCCAGCAGCTTGGAGGTGACTAGCGGGACCGGGGAGCTGTTTTTT,CASSLEVTSGTGELFF
TRBV12-3/TRBV12-4,TRBJ2-3,NA,once,TGTGCCAGCAGTTTTTCAAATTCAGATACGCAGTATTTT,CASSFSNSDTQYF
TRBV4-2,TRBJ1-1,TRBD1,few,TGTGCCAGCAGCCAAGTTGGGACAGGGAACACTGAAGCTTTCTTT,CASSQVGTGNTEAFF
TRBV6-1,TRBJ2-7,NA,NA,TGTGCCAGCAGTGACAGGGGGGCTCCCTACGAGCAGTACTTC,CASSDRGAPYEQYF
TRBV27,TRBJ2-7,NA,NA,TGTGCCAGCAGTCCCCGCCGGACACTCTACGAGCAGTACTTC,CASSPRRTLYEQYF
TRBV18,TRBJ1-5,TRBD1,NA,TGTGCCAGCTCACCGGCCCGGGACAGGGCCGATCAGCCCCAGCATTTT,CASSPARDRADQPQHF
TRBV18,TRBJ2-3,TRBD1,NA,TGTGCCAGCTCACCACCGCGACAGGGGGGGGCGGATACGCAGTATTTT,CASSPPRQGGADTQYF
TRBV5-1,TRBJ2-3,TRBD2,NA,TGCGCCAGCAGCTTGTCCGCGGGACTAGCAGCTAGCACAGATACGCAGTATTTT,CASSLSAGLAASTDTQYF
TRBV7-2,TRBJ2-7,TRBD1,once,TGTGCCAGCAGCGGAGGACAGGGCAACCTCAACGAGCAGTACTTC,CASSGGQGNLNEQYF
TRBV5-1,TRBJ2-5,NA,NA,TGCGCCAGCAGTTTGGTGGGGAGGTTGGGAGAGACCCAGTACTTC,CASSLVGRLGETQYF
TRBV3-1/TRBV3-2,TRBJ2-5,NA,NA,TGTGCCAGCAGCCCCCAGGGGCCGTTGGCGGGAGACATAGAGACCCAGTACTTC,CASSPQGPLAGDIETQYF
TRBV3-1/TRBV3-2,TRBJ2-7,TRBD2,NA,TGTGCCAGCAGCCAGGGCGGGAGGTCTCCCTACGAGCAGTACTTC,CASSQGGRSPYEQYF
TRBV10-3,TRBJ2-7,NA,NA,TGTGCCATCAGACCTGGAACCTACAGGGCCGACGAGCAGTACTTC,CAIRPGTYRADEQYF
TRBV30,TRBJ2-2,NA,NA,TGTGCCCTGACCAAGGCGGGCACCGGGGAGCTGTTTTTT,CALTKAGTGELFF
TRBV5-5,TRBJ2-1,NA,NA,TGTGCCAGCAGCTGGACCGGGACTTACAATGAGCAGTTCTTC,CASSWTGTYNEQFF
TRBV15,TRBJ2-1,TRBD2,few,TGTGCCACCAGCAGTAAACTAGCGGGAGCCTACAATGAGCAGTTCTTC,CATSSKLAGAYNEQFF
TRBV7-2,TRBJ1-2,NA,NA,TGTGCCAGCAGCTTAGATCAGACAGCAATCTATGGCTACACCTTC,CASSLDQTAIYGYTF
TRBV7-9,TRBJ2-7,TRBD2,once,TGTGCCAGCAGCTTGGGACTAGCGGGAGGCGACGAGCAGTACTTC,CASSLGLAGGDEQYF
TRBV11-2,TRBJ2-7,NA,NA,TGTGCCAGCAGCTTCGTGCCCCCGGGACTCGGAAGCTCCTACGAGCAGTACTTC,CASSFVPPGLGSSYEQYF
TRBV2,TRBJ2-5,NA,once,TGTGCCAGCAGTGAATGGGGAGGGGGTCGCGGAGAGACCCAGTACTTC,CASSEWGGGRGETQYF
TRBV7-9,TRBJ2-1,NA,NA,TGTGCCAGCAGCTCACTCGGCGGACAGACGCTCTCCTACAATGAGCAGTTCTTC,CASSSLGGQTLSYNEQFF